The clone carrying this T cell receptor (beta chain) was seen many times. Its antigen is unknown. Maryland, USA blood bank volunteers served as healthy controls. These data originate in a study of neurological immune-mediated disorders. Regarding the study as a whole: Whereas HTLV-1-associated myelopathy showed the most TCR clonal expansion, multiple sclerosis showed the least, with levels below those of healthy controls.

TCRdb itself ran the 5' RACE reads through MiXCR, one entry per CDR3 protein. The sample contains roughly 55,000 distinct CDR3 sequences, around 17% of which appear only once. The germline V gene has CDR1 SGHDN and CDR2 FVKESK. V lost 3 bases and J lost 5; bases outside the gene matches: 9. The length of the CDR3 is 15 residues. The specimen sequenced was PBMCs. The receptor was isolated from a man aged 60-69 years in good health. The chain employs TRBV14 and TRBJ2-5; TRBD2 agrees at 7 bases. CDR3 coding DNA: TGTGCCAGCAGCCAGCGAAGGGGACTAAGTGAGACCCAGTACTTC. Its protein is CASSQRRGLSETQYF.